Listed here are 3 T cell receptor beta chains from one sample, sequenced in a study of blood T cell repertoires in COVID-19 (dated by TCRdb to 2020 to 2021). Library generation was performed with the immunoSEQ multiplex PCR assay. TCRdb holds this immuneACCESS table with in-frame rearrangements only. Some clones are missing; in checked studies, unresolved V genes explain under half, and the rest has no known cause. The sample contains 400,000 to 450,000 clones, 80% to 95% of them found a single time. Of the sample, about 0.6% falls within the top ten clones. Sequencing was carried out using PBMCs or T cells enriched from blood (not recorded which). The receptors derive from a man aged 18-30 years who had recovered from COVID-19.

The chain recombines TRBV19 with TRBJ2-7; 8 bases are a match to TRBD1. CDR1 and CDR2 from the germline V gene are LNHDA and SQIVND (reference sequence). V lost 2 bases and J lost 1; bases outside the gene matches: 4. CDR3 length: 15 amino acids. The CDR3 here is CASSIRRTGSYEQYF. In nucleotides, the CDR3 is TGTGCCAGTAGTATACGTCGGACAGGGTCCTACGAGCAGTACTTC. Based on the CDR3 plus reference TRBV19 and TRBJ2-7, the full variable domain is DGGITQSPKYLFRKEGQNVTLSCEQNLNHDAMYWYRQDPGQGLRLIYYSQIVNDFQKGDIAEGYSVSREKKESFPLTVTSAQKNPTAFYLCASSIRRTGSYEQYFGPGTRLTVT.

The chain has TRBV7-9 and TRBJ1-2, with a weak D call TRBD1 (5 bases). Germline lookup yields CDR1 SEHNR and CDR2 FQNEAQ (reference sequence). CDR3 length: 13 amino acids. Deletions cut 0 bases from V and 6 bases from J, with 8 bases between. CDR3 loop: CASSLAGENGYTF. CDR3 nucleotides: TGTGCCAGCAGCTTAGCAGGGGAAAATGGCTACACCTTC.

This clone was detected only once. J is TRBJ1-1 and V is TRBV19; 8 positions agree with TRBD1. The V gene's germline CDR1 is LNHDA and CDR2 SQIVND (reference sequence). Losses at the gene ends were 4 bases for V and 7 bases for J; bases not matched to a gene: 8. The CDR3 spans 14 residues. The CDR3 bases are TGTGCCAGTAGTACCTACAGGGGGGGGCTTGAAGCTTTCTTT. Its protein product is CASSTYRGGLEAFF.